Sample share makes the clone carrying this T cell receptor (beta chain) large. No antigen is known for it. This CDR3 has 13 residues. Germline CDR1 and CDR2: SGHDT and YYEEEE. V lost 2 bases and J lost 11, with 13 bases in between. The authors made TCR beta libraries by quantitative 5'-RACE with molecular barcodes. One entry per CDR3 protein, called by TCRdb with MiXCR from the 5' RACE reads. The data contain 36,000 or so distinct CDR3 sequences, 9.5% to 11% of them singletons. These data come from a study of CD8 T cells in ankylosing spondylitis. General study results and limits: According to the report, clones linked to the disease were significantly enriched in matched synovial fluid samples taken from ankylosing spondylitis patients.

The chain is built from TRBV5-6 and TRBJ1-4; the D gene is possibly TRBD1 (5 bases). The sequence was collected from a male donor with ankylosing spondylitis. Sequencing used synovial fluid, either unsorted or a sorted T cell fraction (not recorded which). The CDR3 loop is CASSFTGGVKLFF. CDR3 DNA: TGTGCCAGCAGCTTTACAGGCGGAGTGAAACTGTTTTTT.